The rows below give T cell receptor beta chains drawn from one sample of a study of response to subunit inactivated influenza vaccine. MiXCR, applied by TCRdb to the RT-PCR reads, yields one record per CDR3 protein. Of approximately 530,000 distinct CDR3 sequences listed, 10% to 15% are singletons. The source material was PBMCs from blood, sampled 35 to 45 days after vaccination. The receptors were gathered from a man over 45 who received an inactivated influenza vaccine. CDR3s include the opening cysteine and the closing phenylalanine or tryptophan. The order of the fields is clone size, D gene, V gene, J gene, CDR3 protein, CDR3 DNA. The D gene is left open where the match is weak. Where a row states a size, it is once, few, many or the class of an expanded clone; other rows omit it.

abundance: .; d_gene: TRBD2; v_gene: TRBV11-2; j_gene: TRBJ2-3; CDR3aa: CASSLMDRLAGVEADTQYF; CDR3nt: TGTGCCAGCAGCTTAATGGACAGATTAGCGGGAGTCGAGGCAGATACGCAGTATTTT
abundance: few; d_gene: .; v_gene: TRBV24-1; j_gene: TRBJ2-3; CDR3aa: CATSDSRPRTDTQYF; CDR3nt: TGTGCCACCAGTGATTCCCGTCCACGCACAGATACGCAGTATTTT
abundance: .; d_gene: TRBD1; v_gene: TRBV7-2; j_gene: TRBJ2-3; CDR3aa: CASSSGTGLGTDTQYF; CDR3nt: TGTGCCAGCAGCTCCGGGACAGGGTTGGGCACAGATACGCAGTATTTT
abundance: few; d_gene: .; v_gene: TRBV12-3/TRBV12-4; j_gene: TRBJ2-3; CDR3aa: CASSLPVAHTQYF; CDR3nt: TGTGCCAGCAGCCTCCCGGTGGCGCATACGCAGTATTTT
abundance: few; d_gene: TRBD2; v_gene: TRBV6-5; j_gene: TRBJ2-3; CDR3aa: CASSYASGRGDTQYF; CDR3nt: TGTGCCAGCAGTTATGCCAGCGGGAGGGGAGATACGCAGTATTTT
abundance: few; d_gene: TRBD1; v_gene: TRBV4-3; j_gene: TRBJ1-2; CDR3aa: CASSQDTSYYRGHGYTF; CDR3nt: TGCGCCAGCAGCCAAGATACCTCTTACTACAGGGGGCACGGCTACACCTTC
abundance: few; d_gene: TRBD2; v_gene: TRBV4-2; j_gene: TRBJ2-3; CDR3aa: CASSQHGTSGGGGTQYF; CDR3nt: TGTGCCAGCAGCCAACATGGGACTAGCGGGGGCGGTGGGACGCAGTATTTT
abundance: few; d_gene: .; v_gene: TRBV12-3/TRBV12-4; j_gene: TRBJ2-7; CDR3aa: CASSYRESSYEQYF; CDR3nt: TGTGCCAGCAGCTACAGGGAGAGCTCCTACGAGCAGTACTTC
abundance: .; d_gene: .; v_gene: TRBV5-1; j_gene: TRBJ1-4; CDR3aa: CASSLGGRATNEKLFF; CDR3nt: TGCGCCAGCAGCTTGGGGGGGAGAGCAACTAATGAAAAACTGTTTTTT
abundance: few; d_gene: .; v_gene: TRBV6-2/TRBV6-3; j_gene: TRBJ2-7; CDR3aa: CASSPARMREQYF; CDR3nt: TGTGCCAGCTCGCCAGCCCGGATGCGCGAGCAGTACTTC
abundance: few; d_gene: .; v_gene: TRBV2; j_gene: TRBJ1-6; CDR3aa: CASSLEDWDSPLHF; CDR3nt: TGTGCCAGCAGCCTAGAGGATTGGGATTCACCCCTCCACTTT
abundance: .; d_gene: .; v_gene: TRBV27; j_gene: TRBJ2-7; CDR3aa: CASSRVGTSSYEQYF; CDR3nt: TGTGCCAGCAGCCGTGTCGGAACAAGCTCCTACGAGCAGTACTTC
abundance: .; d_gene: .; v_gene: TRBV20-1; j_gene: TRBJ2-1; CDR3aa: CSAGQGYNEQFF; CDR3nt: TGCAGTGCTGGGCAGGGGTACAATGAGCAGTTCTTC
abundance: .; d_gene: TRBD2; v_gene: TRBV4-3; j_gene: TRBJ2-4; CDR3aa: CASSQDGGGMGNIQYF; CDR3nt: TGCGCCAGCAGCCAAGATGGGGGGGGGATGGGAAACATTCAGTACTTC
abundance: few; d_gene: TRBD1; v_gene: TRBV7-2; j_gene: TRBJ2-1; CDR3aa: CASSLPGQGIYNEQFF; CDR3nt: TGTGCCAGCAGCTTACCGGGACAGGGGATATACAATGAGCAGTTCTTC
abundance: .; d_gene: .; v_gene: TRBV11-2; j_gene: TRBJ2-1; CDR3aa: CASSPLWGAKYNEQFF; CDR3nt: TGTGCCAGCAGCCCTCTATGGGGCGCCAAGTACAATGAGCAGTTCTTC
abundance: many; d_gene: .; v_gene: TRBV2; j_gene: TRBJ2-7; CDR3aa: CASSVERKGVQYF; CDR3nt: TGTGCCAGCAGTGTAGAGCGGAAAGGGGTTCAGTACTTC
abundance: .; d_gene: TRBD1; v_gene: TRBV10-3; j_gene: TRBJ2-7; CDR3aa: CAISEPGTGGAYEQYF; CDR3nt: TGTGCCATCAGTGAACCCGGGACAGGGGGGGCCTACGAGCAGTACTTC
abundance: few; d_gene: .; v_gene: TRBV4-2; j_gene: TRBJ2-1; CDR3aa: CASSQGLTETYNEQFF; CDR3nt: TGTGCCAGCAGCCAAGGTCTTACAGAAACCTACAATGAGCAGTTCTTC
abundance: many; d_gene: .; v_gene: TRBV10-2; j_gene: TRBJ1-3; CDR3aa: CASSERQPGNTIYF; CDR3nt: TGCGCCAGCAGTGAGCGCCAGCCGGGAAACACCATATATTTT